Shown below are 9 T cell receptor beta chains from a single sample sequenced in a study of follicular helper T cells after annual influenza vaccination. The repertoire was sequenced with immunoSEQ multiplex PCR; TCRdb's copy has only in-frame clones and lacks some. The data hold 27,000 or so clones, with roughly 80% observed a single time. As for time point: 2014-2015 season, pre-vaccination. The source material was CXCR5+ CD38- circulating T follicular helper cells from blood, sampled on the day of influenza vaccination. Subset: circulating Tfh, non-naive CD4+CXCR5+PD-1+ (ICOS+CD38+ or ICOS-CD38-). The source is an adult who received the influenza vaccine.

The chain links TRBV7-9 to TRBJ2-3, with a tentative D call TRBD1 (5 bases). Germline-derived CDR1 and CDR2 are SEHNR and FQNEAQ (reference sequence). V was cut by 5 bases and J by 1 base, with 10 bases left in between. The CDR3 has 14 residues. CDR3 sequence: CASSVKGGTDTQYF. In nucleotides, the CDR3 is TGTGCCAGCAGCGTAAAAGGGGGCACAGATACGCAGTATTTT.

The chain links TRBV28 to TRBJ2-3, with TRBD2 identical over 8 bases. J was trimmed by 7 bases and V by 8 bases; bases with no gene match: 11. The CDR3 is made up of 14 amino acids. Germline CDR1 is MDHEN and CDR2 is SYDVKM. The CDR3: CASGLHGGENTQYF. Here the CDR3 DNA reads TGTGCCAGCGGACTCCACGGGGGGGAGAATACGCAGTATTTT.

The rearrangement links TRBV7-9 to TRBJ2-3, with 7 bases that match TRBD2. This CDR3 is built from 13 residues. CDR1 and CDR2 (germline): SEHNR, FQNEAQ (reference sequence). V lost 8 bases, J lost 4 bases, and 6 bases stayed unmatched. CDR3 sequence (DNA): TGTGCCAGCGCGGGGAGGGTGGCAGATACGCAGTATTTT. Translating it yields CASAGRVADTQYF.

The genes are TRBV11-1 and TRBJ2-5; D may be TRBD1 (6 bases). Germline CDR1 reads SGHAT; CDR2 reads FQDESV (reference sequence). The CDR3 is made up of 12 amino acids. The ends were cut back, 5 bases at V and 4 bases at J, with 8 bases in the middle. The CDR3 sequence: CASSGGSETQYF. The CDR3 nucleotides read TGTGCCAGCAGCGGGGGCTCAGAGACCCAGTACTTC.

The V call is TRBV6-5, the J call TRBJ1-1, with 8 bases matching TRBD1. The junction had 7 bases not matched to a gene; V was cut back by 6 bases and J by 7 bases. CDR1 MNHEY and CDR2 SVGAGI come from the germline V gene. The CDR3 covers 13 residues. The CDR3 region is CASSSPGQDEAFF. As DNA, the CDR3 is TGTGCCAGCAGCTCACCGGGACAGGATGAAGCTTTCTTT.

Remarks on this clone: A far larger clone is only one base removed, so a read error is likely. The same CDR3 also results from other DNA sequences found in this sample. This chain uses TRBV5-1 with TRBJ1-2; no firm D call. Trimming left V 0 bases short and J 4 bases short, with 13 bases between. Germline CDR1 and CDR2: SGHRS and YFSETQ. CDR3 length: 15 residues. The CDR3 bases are TGCGCCAGCAGCTTGGAGCGCGGAACCGCCTATGGCTACACCTTC. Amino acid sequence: CASSLERGTAYGYTF.

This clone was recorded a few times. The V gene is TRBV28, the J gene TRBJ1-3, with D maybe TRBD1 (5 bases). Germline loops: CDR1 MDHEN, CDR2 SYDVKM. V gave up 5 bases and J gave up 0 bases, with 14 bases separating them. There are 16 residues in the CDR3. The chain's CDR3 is CASSLMGQSSGNTIYF. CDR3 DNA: TGTGCCAGCAGTCTTATGGGGCAAAGCTCTGGAAACACCATATATTTT. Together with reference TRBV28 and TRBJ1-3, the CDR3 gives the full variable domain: DVKVTQSSRYLVKRTGEKVFLECVQDMDHENMFWYRQDPGLGLRLIYFSYDVKMKEKGDIPEGYSVSREKKERFSLILESASTNQTSMYLCASSLMGQSSGNTIYFGEGSWLTVV.

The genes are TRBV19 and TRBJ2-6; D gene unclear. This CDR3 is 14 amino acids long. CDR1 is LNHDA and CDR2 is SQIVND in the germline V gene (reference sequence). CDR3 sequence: CVKDQVTGANVLTF. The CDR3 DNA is TGTGTCAAAGATCAGGTAACTGGGGCCAACGTCCTGACTTTC.

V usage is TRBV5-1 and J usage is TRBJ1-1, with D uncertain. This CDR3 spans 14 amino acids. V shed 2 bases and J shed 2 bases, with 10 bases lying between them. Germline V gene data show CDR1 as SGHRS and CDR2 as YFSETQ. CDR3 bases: TGCGCCAGCAGCTTACAGACGGGAAACACTGAAGCTTTCTTT. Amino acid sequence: CASSLQTGNTEAFF.